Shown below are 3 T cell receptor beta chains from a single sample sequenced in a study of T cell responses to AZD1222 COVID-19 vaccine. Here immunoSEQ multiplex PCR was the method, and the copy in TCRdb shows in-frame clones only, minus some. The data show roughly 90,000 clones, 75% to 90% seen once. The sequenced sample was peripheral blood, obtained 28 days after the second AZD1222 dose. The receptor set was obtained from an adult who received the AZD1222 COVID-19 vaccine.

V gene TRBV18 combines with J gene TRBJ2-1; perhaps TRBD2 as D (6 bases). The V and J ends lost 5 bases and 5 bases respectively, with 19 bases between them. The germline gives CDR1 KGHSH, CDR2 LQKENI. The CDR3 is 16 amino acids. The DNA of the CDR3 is TGTGCCAGCTCAGCGGGGCTCGGGTGGCGCAACAATGAGCAGTTCTTC. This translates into CASSAGLGWRNNEQFF.

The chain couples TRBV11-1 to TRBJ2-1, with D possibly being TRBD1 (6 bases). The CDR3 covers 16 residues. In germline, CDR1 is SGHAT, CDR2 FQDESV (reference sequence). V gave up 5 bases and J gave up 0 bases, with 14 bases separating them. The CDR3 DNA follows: TGTGCCAGCAGCCCCACCGACAGGTTCTCCTACAATGAGCAGTTCTTC. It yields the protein CASSPTDRFSYNEQFF.

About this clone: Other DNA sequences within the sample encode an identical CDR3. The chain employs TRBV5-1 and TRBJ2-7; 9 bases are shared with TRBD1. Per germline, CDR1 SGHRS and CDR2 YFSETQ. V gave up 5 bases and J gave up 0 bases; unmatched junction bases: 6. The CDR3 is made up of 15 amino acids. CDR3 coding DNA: TGCGCCAGCAGTCGAGGACAGGGGAGCTCCTACGAGCAGTACTTC. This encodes CASSRGQGSSYEQYF.